The 19 T cell receptor beta chains below come from one sample, sequenced in a study of T cell responses to AZD1222 COVID-19 vaccine. Only in-frame clones appear in the TCRdb table, and some are missing; sequencing was by immunoSEQ multiplex PCR. The table includes 130,000 to 150,000 clones, 86% detected once. The specimen was peripheral blood, collected 28 days after the second AZD1222 dose. These receptors came from an adult who received the AZD1222 COVID-19 vaccine.

V gene TRBV3-1 (or the pseudogene TRBV3-2) combines with J gene TRBJ2-7; D gene ambiguous. Germline loops: CDR1 LGHDT, CDR2 YNNKEL (reference sequence). Trimming shortened V by 1 base and J by 2 bases, and 9 bases separated the two germline ends. There are 14 residues in the CDR3. The CDR3 region is CASSQAESTYEQYF. The CDR3 coding sequence is TGTGCCAGCAGCCAAGCAGAAAGTACCTACGAGCAGTACTTC.

The chain has TRBV5-8 and TRBJ2-1; D possibly matches TRBD1 or TRBD2 (5 bases each). The V gene lost 0 bases and the J gene lost 4 bases, with 11 bases spanning the gap. Germline CDR1 and CDR2: SGHTS and YDEGEE. CDR3 length: 15 residues. CDR3 sequence: CASSLGGSKYNEQFF. The DNA for the CDR3 is TGTGCCAGCAGCTTGGGGGGGTCGAAATACAATGAGCAGTTCTTC.

The V call is TRBV30, the J call TRBJ1-3; D is possibly TRBD1 (5 bases). From germline, CDR1 is GTSNPN and CDR2 SVGIG (reference sequence). V shed 3 bases and J shed 1 base, with 10 bases lying between them. The CDR3 length is 14 residues. In nucleotides, the CDR3 is TGTGCCTGGAGCCTGACAGAATCTGGAAACACCATATATTTT. This sequence encodes CAWSLTESGNTIYF. Full variable domain (outside the CDR3, taken from reference TRBV30 and TRBJ1-3): SQTIHQWPATLVQPVGSPLSLECTVEGTSNPNLYWYRQAAGRGLQLLFYSVGIGQISSEVPQNLSASRPQDRQFILSSKKLLLSDSGFYLCAWSLTESGNTIYFGEGSWLTVV.

This rearrangement joins TRBV4-1 to TRBJ2-3, with 7 positions matching TRBD2. The CDR3 runs to 15 residues. The germline CDR1 and CDR2 sequences are MGHRA and YSYEKL. The V gene end was trimmed by 4 bases and the J gene end by 1 base; junction bases not matched to a gene: 5. CDR3: CASSPGGSGTDTQYF. CDR3 coding DNA: TGCGCCAGCAGCCCGGGGGGAAGCGGCACAGATACGCAGTATTTT.

The chain uses TRBV9 and TRBJ1-1; D uncertain. V shed 3 bases and J shed 0 bases, with 6 bases lying between them. This CDR3 spans 13 amino acids. Germline values: CDR1 SGDLS, CDR2 YYNGEE. The CDR3 bases are TGTGCCAGCAGCGCCTCGCTGAACACTGAAGCTTTCTTT. Protein: CASSASLNTEAFF.

The rearrangement links TRBV9 to TRBJ1-1, with TRBD1 matching over 9 bases. The CDR3 runs to 17 residues. The V and J ends lost 3 bases and 4 bases, in that order; junction bases with no gene match: 13. CDR1 is SGDLS and CDR2 is YYNGEE in the germline V gene. Written as DNA, the CDR3 is TGTGCCAGCAGCGCGCTACAGGGGGCAACCGGTGGCACTGAAGCTTTCTTT. Translating it yields CASSALQGATGGTEAFF.

The gene calls are TRBV2 and TRBJ2-2; D perhaps matches TRBD2 (5 bases). Germline assignment: CDR1 SNHLY and CDR2 FYNNEI. The CDR3 length is 12 residues. V dropped 7 bases and J dropped 7 bases, with 10 bases sitting between them. The CDR3 loop reads CASMGVGGELFF. DNA for the CDR3: TGTGCCAGCATGGGAGTGGGCGGGGAGCTGTTTTTT.

To note about this clone: This CDR3 is also generated by other DNA sequences in the sample. The V gene is TRBV5-1, the J gene TRBJ2-1, with unresolved D. V dropped 0 bases and J dropped 5 bases, with 6 bases sitting between them. CDR3 length equals 13 residues. Germline V gene data show CDR1 as SGHRS and CDR2 as YFSETQ. CDR3 protein: CASSLGVDNEQFF. In DNA, the CDR3 is TGCGCCAGCAGCTTGGGGGTCGACAATGAGCAGTTCTTC.

V usage is TRBV7-9 and J usage is TRBJ1-1; D might be TRBD1 (6 bases). From germline, CDR1 is SEHNR and CDR2 FQNEAQ (reference sequence). The ends were cut back, 5 bases at V and 2 bases at J, with 15 bases in the middle. The CDR3 has 15 amino acids. In nucleotides, the CDR3 is TGTGCCAGCAGCCTCGCGATGGGGGGCAACACTGAAGCTTTCTTT. Translation: CASSLAMGGNTEAFF.

The chain employs TRBV19 and TRBJ2-7; 7 nucleotides line up with TRBD2. V shed 4 bases and J 4 bases; nucleotides not matched to a gene: 7. The length of the CDR3 is 14 residues. The V gene's germline CDR1 is LNHDA and CDR2 SQIVND (reference sequence). CDR3 nucleotide sequence: TGTGCCAGTAGTAAATGGGAGGGGCGATACGAGCAGTACTTC. Protein product: CASSKWEGRYEQYF.

In this sample, this clone turned up a few times. The J gene is TRBJ1-6, the V gene TRBV11-2; D gene uncertain. CDR1 and CDR2 from the germline V gene are SGHAT and FQNNGV. V was clipped by 2 bases and J by 5 bases, with 13 bases between them. The CDR3 contains 16 residues. The CDR3: CASSLFTGPNNSPLHF. DNA of the CDR3: TGTGCCAGCAGCTTATTTACCGGGCCTAATAATTCACCCCTCCACTTT. The full variable domain, with the rest looked up from reference TRBV11-2 and TRBJ1-6, is EAGVAQSPRYKIIEKRQSVAFWCNPISGHATLYWYQQILGQGPKLLIQFQNNGVVDDSQLPKDRFSAERLKGVDSTLKIQPAKLEDSAVYLCASSLFTGPNNSPLHFGNGTRLTVT.

The rearrangement links TRBV27 to TRBJ2-5; D remains unclear. The V end was cut by 5 bases, the J end by 1 base, with 17 bases between. The germline V gene has CDR1 MNHEY and CDR2 SMNVEV (reference sequence). CDR3 length equals 16 residues. The CDR3 sequence: CASSPALDGFQETQYF. CDR3 bases: TGTGCCAGCAGTCCCGCCCTGGACGGTTTCCAAGAGACCCAGTACTTC.

V and J are TRBV28 and TRBJ1-1, with D hard to call. The V gene's germline CDR1 is MDHEN and CDR2 SYDVKM. Trimming stripped 4 bases from V and 4 bases from J, with 13 bases between. The CDR3 is 14 amino acids. CDR3 sequence reads: CASSSPLEGTEAFF. As DNA, the CDR3 is TGTGCCAGCAGTTCCCCCCTGGAGGGCACTGAAGCTTTCTTT.

The chain recombines TRBV7-2 with TRBJ2-3, with a tentative D call TRBD1 (6 bases). The germline V gene has CDR1 SGHTA and CDR2 FQGNSA. V dropped 1 base and J dropped 2 bases, with 10 bases sitting between them. The CDR3 runs 15 residues. The CDR3 here is CASSLGGQNTDTQYF. The DNA for the CDR3 is TGTGCCAGCAGCTTAGGAGGACAGAACACAGATACGCAGTATTTT.

This chain links TRBV30 with TRBJ1-2, with D possibly TRBD1 on 6 matching bases. Trimming left V 7 bases short and J 6 bases short, with 12 bases between. The CDR3 totals 11 residues. Germline values: CDR1 GTSNPN, CDR2 SVGIG (reference sequence). CDR3 coding DNA: TGTGCCTCCGGGGGCGGCGATGGCTACACCTTC. This sequence encodes CASGGGDGYTF. The full variable domain, its missing parts supplied by reference TRBV30 and TRBJ1-2, is SQTIHQWPATLVQPVGSPLSLECTVEGTSNPNLYWYRQAAGRGLQLLFYSVGIGQISSEVPQNLSASRPQDRQFILSSKKLLLSDSGFYLCASGGGDGYTFGSGTRLTVV.

With respect to this clone: The germline gene is not matched at one end of the junction; a read error may be the cause. This sequence joins TRBV7-9 and TRBJ2-3, with 10 bases aligning to TRBD2. This CDR3 is built from 15 residues. The V gene's germline CDR1 is SEHNR and CDR2 FQNEAQ (reference sequence). CDR3 residues: CASNLAGGPTDTQYF. The DNA of the CDR3 is TGTGCCAGCAACTTAGCGGGGGGCCCCACAGATACGCAGTATTTT.

This chain links TRBV7-9 with TRBJ1-2, with D perhaps matching TRBD1 (6 bases). Trimming cost V 4 bases and J 4 bases, with 16 bases left between them. The CDR3 is 15 residues long. Germline CDR1 reads SEHNR; CDR2 reads FQNEAQ (reference sequence). In DNA form, the CDR3 reads TGTGCCAGCAGCTCGGGCACAGGGTTGGCCTATGGCTACACCTTC. It translates to CASSSGTGLAYGYTF.

The rearrangement joins TRBV12-3 or TRBV12-4 to TRBJ1-1; 7 bases map to TRBD1. V shed 6 bases and J 7 bases; nucleotides not matched to a gene: 2. The CDR3 contains 11 residues. In nucleotides, the CDR3 is TGTGCCAGCAGAGACAGGGTTGAAGCTTTCTTT. Its translation: CASRDRVEAFF.

In this sample, this clone turned up a few times. The V call is TRBV15, the J call TRBJ1-5, with a tentative D call TRBD1 (5 bases). With 6 bases removed from V and 3 bases from J, the gap between germline ends came to 9 bases. Germline CDR1 reads LNHNV; CDR2 reads YYDKDF (reference sequence). The length of the CDR3 is 13 residues. CDR3 in amino acids: CATRGVPNQPQHF. The DNA for the CDR3 is TGTGCCACCAGAGGGGTACCCAATCAGCCCCAGCATTTT.